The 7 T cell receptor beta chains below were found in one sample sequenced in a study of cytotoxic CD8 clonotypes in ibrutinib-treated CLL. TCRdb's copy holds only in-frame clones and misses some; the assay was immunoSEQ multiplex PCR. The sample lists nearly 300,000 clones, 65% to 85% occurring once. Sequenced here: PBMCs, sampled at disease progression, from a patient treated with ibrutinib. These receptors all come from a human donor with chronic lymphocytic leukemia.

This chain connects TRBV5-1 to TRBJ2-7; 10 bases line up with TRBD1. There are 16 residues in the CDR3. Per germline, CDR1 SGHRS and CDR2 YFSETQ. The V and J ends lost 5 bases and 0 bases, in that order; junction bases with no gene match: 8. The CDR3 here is CASSYGTGDFSYEQYF. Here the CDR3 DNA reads TGCGCCAGCAGTTACGGGACAGGGGACTTCTCCTACGAGCAGTACTTC.

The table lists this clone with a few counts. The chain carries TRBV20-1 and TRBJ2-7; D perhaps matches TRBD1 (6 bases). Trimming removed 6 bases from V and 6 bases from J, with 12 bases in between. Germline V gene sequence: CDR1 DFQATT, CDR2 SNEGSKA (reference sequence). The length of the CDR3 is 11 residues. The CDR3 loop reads CSANRDPEQYF. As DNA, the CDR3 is TGCAGTGCCAACAGGGATCCCGAGCAGTACTTC.

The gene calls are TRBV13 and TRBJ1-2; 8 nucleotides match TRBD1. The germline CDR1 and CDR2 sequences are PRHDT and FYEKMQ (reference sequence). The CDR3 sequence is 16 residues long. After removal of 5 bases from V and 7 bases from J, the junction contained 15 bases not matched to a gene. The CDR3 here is CASSRQTGQGAVGYTF. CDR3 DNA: TGTGCCAGCAGCCGACAAACGGGGCAGGGGGCTGTTGGCTACACCTTC.

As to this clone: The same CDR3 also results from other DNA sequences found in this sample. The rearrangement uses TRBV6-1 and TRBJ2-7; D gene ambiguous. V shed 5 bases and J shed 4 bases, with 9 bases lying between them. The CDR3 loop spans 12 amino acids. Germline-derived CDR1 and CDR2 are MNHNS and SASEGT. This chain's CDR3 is CASSPGPYEQYF. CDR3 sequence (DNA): TGTGCCAGCAGTCCCGGGCCTTACGAGCAGTACTTC.

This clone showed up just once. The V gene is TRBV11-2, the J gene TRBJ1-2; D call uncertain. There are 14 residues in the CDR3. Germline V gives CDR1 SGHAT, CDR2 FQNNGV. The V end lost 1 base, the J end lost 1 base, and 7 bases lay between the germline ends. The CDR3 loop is CASSLGQLNYGYTF. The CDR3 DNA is TGTGCCAGCAGCTTAGGCCAGCTTAACTATGGCTACACCTTC.

CDR3 sequence: CASSYGRAPQETQYF. In DNA form, the CDR3 reads TGTGCCAGCAGTTACGGGAGGGCCCCCCAAGAGACCCAGTACTTC. The chain recombines TRBV6-5 with TRBJ2-5; 7 bases are shared with TRBD2. The germline gives CDR1 MNHEY, CDR2 SVGAGI. Trimming removed 2 bases from V and 1 base from J; junction bases left unmatched: 4. There are 15 residues in the CDR3.

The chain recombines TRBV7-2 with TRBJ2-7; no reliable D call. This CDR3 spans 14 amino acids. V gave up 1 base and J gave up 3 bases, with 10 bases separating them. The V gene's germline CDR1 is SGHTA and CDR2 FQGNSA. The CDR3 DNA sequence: TGTGCCAGCAGCTTAGTGGGTCTGTACTACGAGCAGTACTTC. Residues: CASSLVGLYYEQYF.